The 3 T cell receptor beta chains given below trace back to one sample, sequenced in a study of T cells in Graves' hyperthyroidism and ophthalmopathy. Using RNA transcripts as the source, TCR beta CDR3 regions were amplified. TCR CDR3 regions were first amplified by RT-PCR with HTBI primers. TCRdb independently ran MiXCR on the multiplex PCR reads; one entry per CDR3 protein. The table has hundreds of thousands of distinct CDR3 sequences, 38% seen once; the top ten hold approximately 10%. The sample taken for sequencing was blood. All receptors come from a man aged 18 to 30 with Graves' hyperthyroidism.

The chain employs TRBV10-1 and TRBJ2-7; D is possibly TRBD1 (6 bases). The CDR3 is made up of 14 amino acids. Trimming stripped 7 bases from V and 5 bases from J, with 18 bases between. Germline V CDR1 and CDR2: WNHNN, SYGVQD (reference sequence). CDR3 loop: CASTQSQGFHEQYF. CDR3 nucleotides: TGCGCCAGCACCCAATCACAGGGATTCCACGAGCAGTACTTC.

This clonotype was found a few times. The V and J genes are TRBV19 and TRBJ1-1; TRBD1 aligns across 8 bases. Germline V CDR1 and CDR2: LNHDA, SQIVND (reference sequence). The CDR3 has 14 residues. The junction had 7 bases not matched to a gene; V was cut back by 5 bases and J by 5 bases. This chain's CDR3 is CASSPRTGITEAFF. CDR3 nucleotide sequence: TGTGCCAGTAGTCCGCGGACAGGGATAACTGAAGCTTTCTTT.

This clonotype was found many times. V is TRBV7-3 and J is TRBJ2-7, with D perhaps TRBD1 or TRBD2 (5 bases each). CDR1 is SGHTA, CDR2 FQGTGA, per germline. CDR3 length: 12 residues. Between the trimmed V and J ends, which lost 2 bases and 5 bases, there was a span of 7 bases. For the CDR3, the DNA is TGTGCCAGCAGCTTAGGGACGAACGAGCAGTACTTC. Amino acids: CASSLGTNEQYF.